This T cell receptor beta chain emerged from a study of PD-1 blockade in mismatch repair-deficient tumors. On this clone itself: What it binds is not known.

General observations from the study: Tumor-resident clones, often undetectable pretreatment in blood, expanded then contracted after pembrolizumab.

Using immunoSEQ multiplex PCR, the repertoire was profiled, and TCRdb retains in-frame clones only, with some absent. This table has around 15,000 clones, around 82% appearing once. All patients were mismatch repair deficient, assessed by either PCR or immunohistochemistry. This CDR3 is built from 15 residues. Germline V gene data show CDR1 as MNHNY and CDR2 as SVGAGI (reference sequence). V lost 5 bases, J lost 4 bases, and 15 bases lay in between. The genes are TRBV6-6 and TRBJ2-1; the D gene is possibly TRBD2 (6 bases). The specimen comprised PBMCs, sampled 4 weeks after starting pembrolizumab. The receptor's source is an adult with mismatch repair-deficient cancer. The CDR3 loop reads CASSIGTGRYNEQFF. The CDR3, as DNA: TGTGCCAGCAGTATTGGGACGGGGAGGTACAATGAGCAGTTCTTC.